Each of the 29 T cell receptor beta chains below was sequenced from the same sample in a study of T cells in women clearing cervical HPV infection (dated by TCRdb to between 2017 and 2018). The library was prepared using the immunoSEQ multiplex PCR assay. Imported from immuneACCESS, the table was reduced by TCRdb to in-frame sequences with V and J called. These copies leave out some clones; in studies compared against another copy, an unresolved V gene accounts for under half, and the cause of the remainder is not known. The sample table on file contains around 18,000 clones. Jointly, the top ten make up around 7.2% of the sample. Sample: blood buffy coat. Receptors were obtained from a woman between 18 and 70 years old with a cervical HPV16 infection that either progressed to CIN3+ or cleared (not recorded which).

As for this clone: The read stops 3 residues short of the end of the CDR3; the missing end is completed from the germline J gene. The chain is built from TRBV7-7 and TRBJ1-3; D is uncertain. The CDR3 loop spans 14 amino acids. Germline CDR1 reads SSHAT; CDR2 reads FNYEAQ (reference sequence). The V end was cut by 2 bases, the J end by 3 bases, with 8 bases between. CDR3 DNA, as far as it was read: TGTGCCAGCAGCTTAACAGAGAGTGGAAACACC. It translates to CASSLTESGNT. The whole CDR3 protein is CASSLTESGNTIYF.

On this clone itself: The missing CDR3 end, 3 residues past where the read stops, is filled in from the germline J gene. The V gene is TRBV12-3 or TRBV12-4, the J gene TRBJ1-5; D not certain. The CDR3 length is 15 residues. V dropped 4 bases and J dropped 2 bases, with 12 bases sitting between them. The CDR3 loop is CASSSNTRGNQPQHF. CDR3 DNA (partial): TGTGCCAGCAGTTCCAATACGCGAGGCAATCAGCCC.

On this clone itself: The observed sequence ends 3 residues before the CDR3 terminus, with the missing tail filled in from the germline J gene. V gene TRBV7-2 combines with J gene TRBJ2-5; 9 positions match TRBD2. Unmatched junction bases numbered 3, after V lost 8 bases and J lost 2 bases. CDR1 is SGHTA and CDR2 is FQGNSA in the germline V gene. The CDR3 loop spans 13 amino acids. The CDR3 reads CASAGGLQETQYF. The CDR3 bases that were read are TGTGCCAGCGCGGGGGGGCTTCAAGAGACC.

As concerns this clone: The CDR3 end is not reached by the read, which stops 3 residues before it; the germline J gene fills it in. The chain has TRBV20-1 and TRBJ1-6, with a possible D match to TRBD1 (6 bases). The V gene's germline CDR1 is DFQATT and CDR2 SNEGSKA (reference sequence). This CDR3 spans 14 amino acids. V lost 6 bases and J 7 bases, leaving 16 bases between the germline ends. CDR3 DNA (partial): TGCAGTGCCCGTCCGGGACACCAAAATTCACCC. Amino acid sequence: CSARPGHQNSP. In full, the CDR3 is CSARPGHQNSPLHF.

Remarks on this clone: The CDR3 goes on 3 residues after the read ends, and that part is filled in from the germline J gene. This chain connects TRBV5-1 to TRBJ2-2; 7 bases align to TRBD1. The V segment lost 4 bases and the J segment 2 bases; nucleotides outside the gene matches: 2. Germline CDR1 and CDR2: SGHRS and YFSETQ. The CDR3 covers 14 residues. Partial CDR3 DNA: TGCGCCAGCAGCCGACAGGGAAACACCGGGGAG. Residues: CASSRQGNTGE. The whole CDR3 protein reads CASSRQGNTGELFF.

With regard to this clone: The read comes to an end 3 residues before the CDR3 does, leaving the germline J gene to fill in the end. This sequence joins TRBV20-1 and TRBJ1-2; weak D call: TRBD1 (5 bases). V lost 5 bases and J 3 bases, leaving 19 bases between the germline ends. Germline CDR1 is DFQATT and CDR2 is SNEGSKA (reference sequence). This CDR3 region has 15 residues. Partial CDR3 DNA: TGCAGTGCTCCCGACCCTTGGGGGGGAGACTATGGC. Its translation: CSAPDPWGGDYG. The entire CDR3 is CSAPDPWGGDYGYTF.

A note on this clone: The read finishes 3 residues shy of the CDR3 end, and the germline J gene is used to complete it. This rearrangement joins TRBV20-1 to TRBJ1-2; 9 nucleotides align to TRBD1. The V gene's germline CDR1 is DFQATT and CDR2 SNEGSKA (reference sequence). The CDR3 has 13 amino acids. CDR3 protein: CSAWTGVAVGYTF. CDR3 bases read: TGCAGTGCTTGGACAGGGGTAGCGGTAGGC.

Note on this clone: Read sequence stops 3 residues before the CDR3 end, and the germline J gene provides the missing end. The rearrangement joins TRBV5-6 to TRBJ2-1; 8 nucleotides line up with TRBD2. The CDR3 consists of 14 residues. The junction had 10 bases not matched to a gene; V was cut back by 7 bases and J by 7 bases. Germline V gene lookup returns CDR1 SGHDT and CDR2 YYEEEE. The DNA read from the CDR3 is TGTGCCAGCGGCGGGACTAGGGGAGGGAATGAG. This gives the protein CASGGTRGGNE. The CDR3 reads in full as CASGGTRGGNEQFF.

Comments on this clone: The DNA ends 3 residues before the CDR3 does, and the rest of the CDR3 is filled in from the germline J gene. This chain links TRBV5-1 with TRBJ2-1; TRBD1 matches at 8 bases. Trimming at V came to 0 bases and at J to 6 bases, leaving 8 bases not matched to a gene. This CDR3 is 16 amino acids long. In germline, CDR1 is SGHRS, CDR2 YFSETQ. CDR3 protein: CASSLGGTGGRNEQFF. The CDR3 bases that were read are TGCGCCAGCAGCTTGGGAGGGACAGGAGGGCGCAATGAG.

A remark on this clone: The read ends 3 residues shy of where the CDR3 ends; the end is completed using the germline J gene. The chain carries TRBV7-6 and TRBJ2-5, with 14 bases lining up with TRBD2. This CDR3 contains 15 residues. The junction had 4 bases not matched to a gene; V was cut back by 5 bases and J by 5 bases. The germline gives CDR1 SGHVS, CDR2 FNYEAQ. CDR3 amino acids: CASSPRTSGGETQYF. The sequenced part of the CDR3 DNA is TGTGCCAGCAGCCCAAGGACTAGCGGGGGGGAGACC.

Notes on this clone: The read stops 3 residues short of the end of the CDR3; the missing end is completed from the germline J gene. The gene calls are TRBV18 and TRBJ1-2; 8 positions agree with TRBD1. CDR1 KGHSH and CDR2 LQKENI come from the germline V gene. J was trimmed by 6 bases and V by 3 bases; bases with no gene match: 9. The CDR3 is 15 amino acids. Incomplete CDR3 DNA: TGTGCCAGCTCACCCGCGGACAGGGCGGATAATGGC. Protein product: CASSPADRADNG. The whole CDR3 sequence reads CASSPADRADNGYTF. The full variable domain, completed using reference TRBV18 and TRBJ1-2, is NAGVMQNPRHLVRRRGQEARLRCSPMKGHSHVYWYRQLPEEGLKFMVYLQKENIIDESGMPKERFSAEFPKEGPSILRIQQVVRGDSAAYFCASSPADRADNGYTFGSGTRLTVV.

In the case of this clone: The read terminates 3 residues before the CDR3 end, so the remaining end is supplied by the germline J gene. The rearrangement links TRBV10-1 to TRBJ1-5; 7 bases line up with TRBD1. The CDR3 runs to 15 residues. The V segment lost 7 bases and the J segment 1 base; nucleotides outside the gene matches: 7. Germline V lookup: CDR1 WNHNN, CDR2 SYGVQD (reference sequence). CDR3 DNA, as far as it was read: TGCGCCAGCATTACAGGGGTGATGAGCAATCAGCCC. The encoded protein is CASITGVMSNQP. The entire CDR3 reads CASITGVMSNQPQHF.

A word on this clone: The read ends 3 residues shy of where the CDR3 ends; the end is completed using the germline J gene. The chain joins TRBV7-2 to TRBJ2-3; 11 nucleotides align to TRBD2. The V gene's germline CDR1 is SGHTA and CDR2 FQGNSA. The CDR3 consists of 15 residues. V shed 0 bases, J shed 6 bases, and the junction held 2 bases outside the gene matches. The sequenced part of the CDR3 DNA is TGTGCCAGCAGCTTAGCTAGCGGGGGGGCGGATACG. This translates into CASSLASGGADT. The whole CDR3 is CASSLASGGADTQYF.

Note on this clone: The read terminates 3 residues ahead of where the CDR3 ends, so the germline J gene completes it. The chain combines TRBV9 with TRBJ2-2, with TRBD1 matching over 7 bases. CDR3 length: 16 residues. V lost 4 bases, J lost 1 base, and 7 bases stayed unmatched. In germline, CDR1 is SGDLS, CDR2 YYNGEE. CDR3 bases read: TGTGCCAGCAGCCCAAGGACAGGACGGAACACCGGGGAG. It encodes CASSPRTGRNTGE. The full-length CDR3 reads as CASSPRTGRNTGELFF.

Points on this clone: The read ends 3 residues shy of where the CDR3 ends; the end is completed using the germline J gene. The chain uses TRBV20-1 and TRBJ2-1; 7 nucleotides match TRBD2. This CDR3 is built from 15 residues. CDR1 and CDR2 (germline): DFQATT, SNEGSKA (reference sequence). Trimming at V came to 1 base and at J to 4 bases, leaving 7 bases not matched to a gene. Here the CDR3 reads CSARAGAGAYNEQFF. The CDR3 bases that were read are TGCAGTGCTAGAGCGGGCGCGGGAGCTTACAATGAG.

CDR3 DNA, as far as it was read: TGTGCCAGCTCACCAAGACAAAACACTGAA. This gives the protein CASSPRQNTE. The entire CDR3 sequence reads CASSPRQNTEAFF. This sequence joins TRBV18 and TRBJ1-1; D unclear. The read ends 3 residues before the CDR3 terminus; that terminus is restored from the germline J gene. The V end lost 2 bases, the J end lost 2 bases, and 6 bases lay between the germline ends. Germline CDR1 KGHSH, CDR2 LQKENI. CDR3 size: 13 residues.

Comment on this clone: The sequence runs out 3 residues before the end of the CDR3; the remainder is reconstructed from the germline J gene. This sequence joins TRBV19 and TRBJ2-5; 9 bases fit TRBD1. CDR3 length: 14 residues. J lost 5 bases, V lost 4 bases, and 5 bases had no gene match. The germline gives CDR1 LNHDA, CDR2 SQIVND (reference sequence). This CDR3 is CASSTGQGWETQYF. CDR3 DNA (partial): TGTGCCAGTAGTACCGGACAGGGGTGGGAGACC.

This CDR3 reads CASSIGTEAFF. The covered CDR3 bases are TGTGCCAGCAGCATCGGGACAGAA. The V and J genes are TRBV5-6 and TRBJ1-1, with D possibly TRBD1 on 6 matching bases. With the read ending 3 residues before the CDR3 end, the germline J gene is used to fill in that end. Germline lookup yields CDR1 SGHDT and CDR2 YYEEEE. This CDR3 has 11 residues.

Note on this clone: The junction and the germline gene differ at one end; a read error may be behind it. The CDR3 end is not reached by the read, which stops 3 residues before it; the germline J gene fills it in. The chain uses TRBV6-1 and TRBJ2-2; 9 nucleotides line up with TRBD2. There are 14 residues in the CDR3. The germline V gene has CDR1 MNHNS and CDR2 SASEGT. CDR3 protein: CASREGTSRGELFF. The CDR3 bases that were read are TGTGCCAGCAGAGAAGGGACTAGCCGTGGGGAG.

Notes on this clone: With the read ending 3 residues before the CDR3 end, the germline J gene is used to fill in that end. V gene TRBV18 combines with J gene TRBJ2-3; D perhaps matches TRBD2 (5 bases). V lost 2 bases and J lost 1, with 16 bases in between. Germline V CDR1 and CDR2: KGHSH, LQKENI. CDR3 length: 17 residues. The part of the CDR3 DNA that was read is TGTGCCAGCTCACCAACGGAATTCAGAGCGGGCACAGATACG. The encoded protein is CASSPTEFRAGTDT. The full CDR3 is CASSPTEFRAGTDTQYF.

For this clone: The read is 3 residues too short to cover the CDR3 end, so that end is filled in from the germline J gene. The rearrangement joins TRBV9 to TRBJ2-5; a possible D gene is TRBD2 (6 bases). Trimming left V 8 bases short and J 3 bases short, with 8 bases between. Germline CDR1 SGDLS, CDR2 YYNGEE. CDR3 length: 11 residues. CDR3 bases read: TGTGCCAGTGGAGGGGAAGAGACC. It translates to CASGGEET. From start to end, the CDR3 is CASGGEETQYF.

Concerning this clone itself: The read stops 3 residues short of the end of the CDR3; the missing end is completed from the germline J gene. This sequence joins TRBV5-6 and TRBJ1-6, with D perhaps TRBD1 (6 bases). CDR1 and CDR2 (germline): SGHDT, YYEEEE. The CDR3 is made up of 15 amino acids. CDR3 DNA, as far as it was read: TGTGCCAGCAGCTTGGTGGGGGGGCTATCGGTTCCC. Protein sequence: CASSLVGGLSVP. The full CDR3 protein is CASSLVGGLSVPLHF.

Note on this clone: The read halts 3 residues ahead of the CDR3 end, with the missing end drawn from the germline J gene. The V call is TRBV30, the J call TRBJ1-2; D is unclear. Trimming removed 2 bases at V and 4 bases at J, with 14 bases between. Germline V gene lookup returns CDR1 GTSNPN and CDR2 SVGIG (reference sequence). The CDR3 sequence is 14 residues long. Partial CDR3 DNA: TGTGCCTGGAGTCCGGCGGCTATAGTCTATGGC. Translated, it gives CAWSPAAIVYG. In full, the CDR3 reads CAWSPAAIVYGYTF.

CDR3 amino acids: CASSTGTGVRWSGNTIYF. CDR3 bases read: TGTGCCAGTAGTACGGGGACAGGGGTGAGATGGTCCGGAAACACC. The gene calls are TRBV19 and TRBJ1-3; 10 bases align to TRBD1. The read ends 3 residues shy of where the CDR3 ends; the end is completed using the germline J gene. V gave up 4 bases and J gave up 4 bases; unmatched junction bases: 13. From germline, CDR1 is LNHDA and CDR2 SQIVND (reference sequence). The CDR3 has 18 residues.

Turning to this clone: The CDR3 is cut off 3 residues early in the read; its end comes from the germline J gene. The chain employs TRBV27 and TRBJ2-7; the D gene is possibly TRBD1 (6 bases). The CDR3 is made up of 13 amino acids. Trimming took 5 bases from V and 3 from J, leaving 11 bases between them. Germline V gene sequence: CDR1 MNHEY, CDR2 SMNVEV (reference sequence). CDR3 DNA, as far as it was read: TGTGCCAGCAGTACACCGGGACACTACGAG. The encoded protein is CASSTPGHYE. In full, the CDR3 reads CASSTPGHYEQYF.

Details on this clone: The read falls 3 residues short of the CDR3 end, and the missing part is taken from the germline J gene. The chain has TRBV12-3 or TRBV12-4 and TRBJ2-2; unclear D gene. This CDR3 has 14 amino acids. V was clipped by 7 bases and J by 7 bases, with 16 bases between them. The CDR3: CASTMTVLGGELFF. CDR3 DNA (partial): TGTGCCAGCACCATGACTGTCTTGGGCGGGGAG.

Regarding this clone: The CDR3 is cut off 3 residues early in the read; its end comes from the germline J gene. The rearrangement links TRBV19 to TRBJ1-3; possibly TRBD1 for D (6 bases). The CDR3 runs 13 residues. Germline CDR1 LNHDA, CDR2 SQIVND (reference sequence). V lost 9 bases to trimming and J lost 1 base, with 10 bases between them. The CDR3 loop reads CASAGVSGNTIYF. Incomplete CDR3 DNA: TGTGCCAGCGCAGGGGTTTCTGGAAACACC.

CDR3 DNA (partial): TGTGCCATCAGTGAGTCCTGGTCCTCTGCGGCCTACGAG. Amino acids: CAISESWSSAAYE. The full CDR3 protein is CAISESWSSAAYEQYF. V usage is TRBV10-3 and J usage is TRBJ2-7; no reliable D call. The read stops 3 residues short of the end of the CDR3; the missing end is completed from the germline J gene. The length of the CDR3 is 16 residues. CDR1 is ENHRY, CDR2 SYGVKD, per germline. Trimming removed 0 bases from V and 2 bases from J, with 14 bases in between.

On this clone: The read ends 3 residues shy of where the CDR3 ends; the end is completed using the germline J gene. The chain combines TRBV5-1 with TRBJ1-4, with D possibly being TRBD1 (5 bases). Germline V gives CDR1 SGHRS, CDR2 YFSETQ. The CDR3 loop spans 16 amino acids. V was shortened by 1 base and J by 5 bases, with 15 bases between the two germline ends. This chain's CDR3 is CASSLWGGSPNEKLFF. The covered CDR3 bases are TGCGCCAGCAGCTTGTGGGGGGGGTCCCCCAATGAAAAA.